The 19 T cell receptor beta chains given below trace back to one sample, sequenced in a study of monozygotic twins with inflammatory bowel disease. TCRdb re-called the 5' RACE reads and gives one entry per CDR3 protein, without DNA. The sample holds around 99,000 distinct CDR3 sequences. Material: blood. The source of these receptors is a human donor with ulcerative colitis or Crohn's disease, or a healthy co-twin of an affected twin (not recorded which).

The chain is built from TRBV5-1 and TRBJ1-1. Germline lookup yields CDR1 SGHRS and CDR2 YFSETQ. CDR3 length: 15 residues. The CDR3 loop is CASSLSGRLNTEAFF. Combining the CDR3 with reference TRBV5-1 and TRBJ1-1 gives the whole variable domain KAGVTQTPRYLIKTRGQQVTLSCSPISGHRSVSWYQQTPGQGLQFLFEYFSETQRNKGNFPGRFSGRQFSNSRSEMNVSTLELGDSALYLCASSLSGRLNTEAFFGQGTRLTVV.

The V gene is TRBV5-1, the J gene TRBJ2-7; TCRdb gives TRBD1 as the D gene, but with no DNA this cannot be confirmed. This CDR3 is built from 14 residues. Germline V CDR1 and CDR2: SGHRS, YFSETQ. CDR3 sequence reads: CASSLVTGSYEQYF.

The CDR3 here is CASSGTWWGETQYF. V and J are TRBV2 and TRBJ2-5; no DNA is available, so the TRBD1 call from TCRdb remains unchecked. Germline CDR1 reads SNHLY; CDR2 reads FYNNEI. This CDR3 spans 14 amino acids.

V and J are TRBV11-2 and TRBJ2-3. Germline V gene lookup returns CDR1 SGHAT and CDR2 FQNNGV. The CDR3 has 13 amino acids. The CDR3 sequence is CASSFVGTDTQYF.

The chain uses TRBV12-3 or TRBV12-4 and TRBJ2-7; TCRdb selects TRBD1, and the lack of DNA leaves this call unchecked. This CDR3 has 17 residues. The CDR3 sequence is CASSPRADRQGSNEQYF.

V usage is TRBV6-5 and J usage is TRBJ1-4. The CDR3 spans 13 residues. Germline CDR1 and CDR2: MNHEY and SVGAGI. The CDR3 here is CASRTTSNEKLFF.

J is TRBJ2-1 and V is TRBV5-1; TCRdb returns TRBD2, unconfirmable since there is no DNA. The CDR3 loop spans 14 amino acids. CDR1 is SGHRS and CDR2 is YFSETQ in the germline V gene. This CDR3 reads CASSLTSGNNEQFF.

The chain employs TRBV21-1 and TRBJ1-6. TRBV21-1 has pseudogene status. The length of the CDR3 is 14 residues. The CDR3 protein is CASSKPGEGSPLHF.

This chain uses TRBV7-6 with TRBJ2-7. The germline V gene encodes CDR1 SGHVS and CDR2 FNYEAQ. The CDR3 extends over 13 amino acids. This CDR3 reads CASSLSENHEQYF.

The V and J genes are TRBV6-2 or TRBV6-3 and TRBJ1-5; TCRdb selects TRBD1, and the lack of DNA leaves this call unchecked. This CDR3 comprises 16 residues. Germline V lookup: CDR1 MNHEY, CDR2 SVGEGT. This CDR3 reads CASSLPARGRNQPQHF.

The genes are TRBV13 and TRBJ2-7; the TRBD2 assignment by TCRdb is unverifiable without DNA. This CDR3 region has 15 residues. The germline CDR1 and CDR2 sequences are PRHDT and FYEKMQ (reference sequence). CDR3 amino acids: CASSPPLPSGYEQYF. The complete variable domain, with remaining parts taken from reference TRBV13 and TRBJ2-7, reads AAGVIQSPRHLIKEKRETATLKCYPIPRHDTVYWYQQGPGQDPQFLISFYEKMQSDKGSIPDRFSAQQFSDYHSELNMSSLELGDSALYFCASSPPLPSGYEQYFGPGTRLTVT.

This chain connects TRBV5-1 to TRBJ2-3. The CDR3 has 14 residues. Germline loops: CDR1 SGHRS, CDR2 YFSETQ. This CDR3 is CASSLAIAVDTQYF.

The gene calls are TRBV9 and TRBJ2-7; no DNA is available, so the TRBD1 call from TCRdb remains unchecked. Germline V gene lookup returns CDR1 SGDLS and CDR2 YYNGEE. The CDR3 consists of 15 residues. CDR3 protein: CASSVGGALTYEQYF.

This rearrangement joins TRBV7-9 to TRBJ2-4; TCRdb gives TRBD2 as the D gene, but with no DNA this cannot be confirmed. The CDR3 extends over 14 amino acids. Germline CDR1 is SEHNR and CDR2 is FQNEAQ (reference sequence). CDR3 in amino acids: CASSPSRGKDIQYF.

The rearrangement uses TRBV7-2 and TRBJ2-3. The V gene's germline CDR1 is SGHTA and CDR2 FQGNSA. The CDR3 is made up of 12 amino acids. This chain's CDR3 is CASSPYTDTQYF.

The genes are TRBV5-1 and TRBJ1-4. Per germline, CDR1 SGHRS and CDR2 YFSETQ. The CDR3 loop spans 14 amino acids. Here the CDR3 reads CASSRAAGNEKLFF.

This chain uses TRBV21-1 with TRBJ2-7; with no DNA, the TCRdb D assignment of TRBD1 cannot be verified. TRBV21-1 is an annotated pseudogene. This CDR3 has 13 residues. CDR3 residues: CASSTRTVYEQYF.

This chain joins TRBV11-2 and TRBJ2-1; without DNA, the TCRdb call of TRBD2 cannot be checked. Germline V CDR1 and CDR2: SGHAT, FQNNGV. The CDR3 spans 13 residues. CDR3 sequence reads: CASSTGLGNEQFF.

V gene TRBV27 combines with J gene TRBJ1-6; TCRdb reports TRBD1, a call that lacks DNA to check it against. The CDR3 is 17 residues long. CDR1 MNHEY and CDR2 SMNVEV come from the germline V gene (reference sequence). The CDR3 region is CASSPGSGGGRDSPLHF.